This T cell receptor beta chain was obtained from a study of cytomegalovirus exposure and HLA in healthy donors. With respect to this clone: Antigen: not known.

This CDR3 has 13 amino acids. V was trimmed by 5 bases and J by 5 bases, leaving 13 bases between them. CDR1 and CDR2 from the germline V gene are SGHNT and YENEEA. Use of 60 Vbeta and 13 Jbeta primers characterized the PCR. Clones were sequenced by immunoSEQ multiplex PCR, and TCRdb holds only the in-frame ones, with some missing. Of 120,000 or so clones detected, around 81% appear once; the ten largest clones hold approximately 1.2%. Study conclusions and caveats: The number of N-insertions in an Asian-associated ancestry cluster was reportedly below the roughly 670-donor mean in a later analysis. Cytomegalovirus status was reportedly diagnosed by the classifier with high specificity and sensitivity. Trimming of TCR beta V- and J-genes showed a link, identified in a later analysis, to a missense DCLRE1C variant. Earlier analysis yielded a pattern in which most TCR beta V segments were productive about 90% or about 30% of the time.

What was sequenced was PBMCs. The sequence was obtained from a female donor in good health and CMV-seronegative. This chain links TRBV11-3 with TRBJ2-7; possible D gene TRBD2, 5 bases. Here the CDR3 reads CASSRGGSNEQYF. CDR3 in DNA: TGTGCCAGCAGCCGCGGAGGTTCAAACGAGCAGTACTTC.